This passage covers 26 T cell receptor beta chains from one sample sequenced in a study of blood T cell repertoires in COVID-19. Here immunoSEQ multiplex PCR was the method, and the copy in TCRdb shows in-frame clones only, minus some. There are about 200,000 clones in the sample; about 88% occur only once, and 20% to 25% lies in the top ten. Sequencing used PBMCs or T cells enriched from blood (not recorded which). Receptors originate from a woman between 35 and 50 years old in a cohort exposed to, infected with or recovered from COVID-19 (not recorded which).

The rearrangement links TRBV5-3 to TRBJ1-2; TRBD1 matches at 12 bases. TRBV5-3 is identified as an open reading frame with a role that is uncertain. The CDR3 runs to 17 residues. J was trimmed by 0 bases and V by 4 bases; bases with no gene match: 7. CDR3 bases: TGTGCCAGAAGCCGAACCGGGACAGGGGGCCCTAACTATGGCTACACCTTC. Protein product: CARSRTGTGGPNYGYTF.

The chain couples TRBV30 to TRBJ2-5, with 8 bases lining up with TRBD1. This CDR3 comprises 17 residues. In germline, CDR1 is GTSNPN, CDR2 SVGIG (reference sequence). Losses at the gene ends were 2 bases for V and 0 bases for J; bases not matched to a gene: 11. The CDR3 loop is CAWSRAGTGRDQETQYF. Written as DNA, the CDR3 is TGTGCCTGGAGTAGGGCTGGGACAGGCCGAGACCAAGAGACCCAGTACTTC.

The chain employs TRBV3-1 (or the pseudogene TRBV3-2) and TRBJ1-1; TRBD1 matches at 8 bases. Per the germline V gene, CDR1 is LGHDT and CDR2 is YNNKEL (reference sequence). The CDR3 is made up of 13 amino acids. Losses at the gene ends were 5 bases for V and 5 bases for J; bases not matched to a gene: 4. The CDR3 reads CASSATGGTEAFF. The CDR3, as DNA: TGTGCCAGCAGCGCAACAGGGGGAACTGAAGCTTTCTTT.

This clone was counted between two and nine times. The rearrangement uses TRBV6-5 and TRBJ2-1; D might be TRBD2 (5 bases). This CDR3 region has 15 residues. Germline CDR1 reads MNHEY; CDR2 reads SVGAGI. V lost 0 bases, J lost 5 bases, and 11 bases lay in between. The CDR3, as DNA: TGTGCCAGCAGTTACTCGTCTAGCCGGAACAATGAGCAGTTCTTC. This codes for CASSYSSSRNNEQFF.

CDR3 sequence (DNA): TGTGCCAGCAGTTTAGCGGGGAGTGGTGGCTACACCTTC. Translating gives CASSLAGSGGYTF. J is TRBJ1-2 and V is TRBV27, with D uncertain. The CDR3 runs 13 residues. Germline values: CDR1 MNHEY, CDR2 SMNVEV (reference sequence). Between the trimmed V and J ends, which lost 2 bases and 7 bases, there was a span of 11 bases.

The genes are TRBV7-9 and TRBJ2-7; the match to TRBD2 covers 7 bases. Looked up from germline, CDR1 is SEHNR and CDR2 is FQNEAQ (reference sequence). CDR3 length equals 11 residues. The chain's CDR3 is CAGAGSYEQYF. In DNA form, the CDR3 reads TGTGCTGGAGCGGGAAGCTACGAGCAGTACTTC.

V is TRBV30 and J is TRBJ2-5; the match to TRBD2 covers 7 bases. There are 17 residues in the CDR3. J lost 4 bases, V lost 2 bases, and 16 bases had no gene match. Germline V CDR1 and CDR2: GTSNPN, SVGIG (reference sequence). The CDR3 here is CAWSLGGGPSVLETQYF. The CDR3 DNA follows: TGTGCCTGGAGTTTGGGGGGAGGGCCTTCGGTACTAGAGACCCAGTACTTC.

The V and J genes are TRBV4-1 and TRBJ1-5, with TRBD1 as a possible D gene (6 bases). CDR1 MGHRA and CDR2 YSYEKL come from the germline V gene. With 4 bases removed from V and 3 bases from J, the gap between germline ends came to 13 bases. This CDR3 contains 15 residues. The CDR3 reads CASSLQGGPNQPQHF. In DNA form, the CDR3 reads TGCGCCAGCAGCCTCCAAGGGGGTCCCAATCAGCCCCAGCATTTT.

The table lists this clone with a few counts. The genes are TRBV11-3 and TRBJ2-5; 7 nucleotides align to TRBD2. Trimming at V came to 2 bases and at J to 6 bases, leaving 15 bases not matched to a gene. Germline V gene data show CDR1 as SGHNT and CDR2 as YENEEA. The CDR3 is made up of 17 amino acids. The CDR3 DNA sequence: TGTGCCAGCAGCTTATCCTTAGCGGGTCAGGGCGCCAAGACCCAGTACTTC. Translating it yields CASSLSLAGQGAKTQYF.

The chain couples TRBV29-1 to TRBJ1-3; D remains ambiguous. V was pared by 7 bases and J by 0 bases, with 10 bases between. The CDR3 totals 13 residues. The germline V gene has CDR1 SQVTM and CDR2 ANQGSEA. The CDR3 DNA reads as TGCAGCGCGTCCTTGAGCTCTGGAAACACCATATATTTT. Translated, it gives CSASLSSGNTIYF.

V is TRBV5-4 and J is TRBJ2-3, with 8 positions matching TRBD2. V lost 0 bases and J lost 1; bases outside the gene matches: 10. The CDR3 spans 18 residues. CDR1 and CDR2 from the germline V gene are SGHNT and YYREEE (reference sequence). DNA for the CDR3: TGTGCCAGCAGCTTGGGACTAGCGAGGGGAGAGGGCACAGATACGCAGTATTTT. Its protein product is CASSLGLARGEGTDTQYF.

V gene TRBV5-4 combines with J gene TRBJ2-3; TRBD2 aligns across 10 bases. Germline CDR1 is SGHNT and CDR2 is YYREEE (reference sequence). The CDR3 totals 16 residues. V was clipped by 4 bases and J by 4 bases; unmatched bases: 9. CDR3 coding DNA: TGTGCCAGCAGCCCCGGACTAGCGGAAGGGGCAGATACGCAGTATTTT. Encoded protein: CASSPGLAEGADTQYF.

This chain uses TRBV12-3 or TRBV12-4 with TRBJ2-7, with D perhaps TRBD2 (6 bases). The CDR3 is made up of 13 amino acids. V dropped 5 bases and J dropped 7 bases, with 15 bases sitting between them. CDR3 DNA: TGTGCCAGCAGTACCTCGGGGGTAATTGAGCAGTACTTC. Translated: CASSTSGVIEQYF.

The genes are TRBV19 and TRBJ1-6, with D perhaps TRBD1 (5 bases). V was clipped by 6 bases and J by 6 bases, with 9 bases between them. Germline V gene data show CDR1 as LNHDA and CDR2 as SQIVND (reference sequence). The CDR3 loop spans 13 amino acids. This CDR3 is CASSLDSNSPLHF. CDR3 sequence (DNA): TGTGCCAGTAGCCTCGACAGTAATTCACCCCTCCACTTT.

Only a few counts were recorded for this clone. The genes are TRBV11-2 and TRBJ1-1; possibly TRBD1 for D (6 bases). This CDR3 has 14 amino acids. Trimming took 5 bases from V and 4 from J, leaving 14 bases between them. The V gene's germline CDR1 is SGHAT and CDR2 FQNNGV. CDR3 protein: CASSDRFLSTEAFF. The DNA for the CDR3 is TGTGCCAGCAGCGACAGGTTTCTAAGCACTGAAGCTTTCTTT.

This clone was seen more than once but under ten times. The CDR3 loop is CASSFDRVPEKLFF. The CDR3 DNA is TGTGCCAGCAGCTTTGACAGAGTTCCCGAAAAACTGTTTTTT. The genes are TRBV5-4 and TRBJ1-4; D is perhaps TRBD1 (5 bases). Between the trimmed V and J ends, which lost 2 bases and 8 bases, there was a span of 13 bases. The germline gives CDR1 SGHNT, CDR2 YYREEE (reference sequence). The CDR3 runs 14 residues. Full variable domain (outside the CDR3, taken from reference TRBV5-4 and TRBJ1-4): ETGVTQSPTHLIKTRGQQVTLRCSSQSGHNTVSWYQQALGQGPQFIFQYYREEENGRGNFPPRFSGLQFPNYSSELNVNALELDDSALYLCASSFDRVPEKLFFGSGTQLSVL.

The chain employs TRBV21-1 and TRBJ1-5. TRBV21-1 is designated a pseudogene. The CDR3 contains 16 residues. CDR3 DNA: TGTGCCAGCAGCAAAGAGACAAGGGGACTGATCAGCCCCCAGCATTTT. Translating it yields CASSKETRGLISPQHF.

This chain connects TRBV28 to TRBJ1-3; 7 bases agree with TRBD1. The CDR3 has 17 amino acids. V was clipped by 6 bases and J by 3 bases; unmatched bases: 14. The germline V gene encodes CDR1 MDHEN and CDR2 SYDVKM. As DNA, the CDR3 is TGTGCCAGCAGCCTGGCGACAGGGAATTTCCGTGGAAACACCATATATTTT. Residues: CASSLATGNFRGNTIYF.

For the CDR3, the DNA is TGTGCCGGGACCGGGACTGAGGTCTATGGCTACACCTTC. Amino acid sequence: CAGTGTEVYGYTF. The chain joins TRBV6-5 to TRBJ1-2; D is perhaps TRBD1 (5 bases). The length of the CDR3 is 13 residues. The germline gives CDR1 MNHEY, CDR2 SVGAGI. The V gene lost 11 bases and the J gene lost 4 bases, with 17 bases spanning the gap.

The rearrangement uses TRBV13 and TRBJ2-5; D unclear. The germline V gene encodes CDR1 PRHDT and CDR2 FYEKMQ (reference sequence). CDR3 length: 14 residues. Trimming removed 0 bases at V and 2 bases at J, with 7 bases between. The CDR3 DNA sequence: TGTGCCAGCAGCTTAGGGGCGGAGCAAGAGACCCAGTACTTC. Protein product: CASSLGAEQETQYF.

CDR3 amino acids: CASSPGSNTEAFF. As DNA, the CDR3 is TGCGCCAGCAGTCCGGGATCGAACACTGAAGCTTTCTTT. The J gene is TRBJ1-1, the V gene TRBV10-2, with unresolved D. The CDR3 contains 13 residues. The V end was cut by 5 bases, the J end by 1 base, with 8 bases between. From germline, CDR1 is WSHSY and CDR2 SAAADI.

The chain uses TRBV5-1 and TRBJ2-3, with D possibly TRBD1 on 7 matching bases. The CDR3 runs 14 residues. Germline CDR1 SGHRS, CDR2 YFSETQ. V was cut by 4 bases and J by 4 bases, with 13 bases left in between. The CDR3 is CASSLGGGADTQYF. The CDR3 region has the DNA TGCGCCAGCAGCCTAGGGGGCGGGGCAGATACGCAGTATTTT.

For the CDR3, the DNA is TGTGCCACCAGCAGGACCCGGACTAGCGGGAGGGAGGGACGGCTCAATGAGCAGTTCTTC. Translation gives CATSRTRTSGREGRLNEQFF. The J gene is TRBJ2-1, the V gene TRBV15; 15 bases line up with TRBD2. The CDR3 totals 20 residues. The V gene end was trimmed by 3 bases and the J gene end by 6 bases; junction bases not matched to a gene: 15. The germline V gene encodes CDR1 LNHNV and CDR2 YYDKDF (reference sequence).

V is TRBV27 and J is TRBJ2-7; 7 bases agree with TRBD2. V gave up 5 bases and J gave up 0 bases; unmatched junction bases: 7. This CDR3 has 15 amino acids. Germline V CDR1 and CDR2: MNHEY, SMNVEV (reference sequence). The CDR3 sequence is CASSPLAVSSYEQYF. CDR3 nucleotide sequence: TGTGCCAGCAGTCCCCTAGCGGTTAGCTCCTACGAGCAGTACTTC.

This clone was recorded only once. The chain employs TRBV5-1 and TRBJ2-7, with 7 bases matching TRBD1. CDR1 is SGHRS and CDR2 is YFSETQ in the germline V gene. V was clipped by 4 bases and J by 3 bases; unmatched bases: 7. The CDR3 runs 14 residues. CDR3 in DNA: TGCGCCAGCAGCCCCGGGACAGCCCTCTACGAGCAGTACTTC. Its translation is CASSPGTALYEQYF.

This chain links TRBV27 with TRBJ2-1, with D perhaps matching TRBD1 (6 bases). Germline V gene data show CDR1 as MNHEY and CDR2 as SMNVEV (reference sequence). Trimming took off 7 bases at V and 6 bases at J, with 19 bases between the two ends. CDR3 length: 15 residues. The DNA of the CDR3 is TGTGCCAGCACCGTAGTCCCCTCAGGGGCCAATGAGCAGTTCTTC. It encodes CASTVVPSGANEQFF.